A selection of T cell receptor beta chains follows, all from one sample in a study of cytomegalovirus exposure and HLA in healthy donors. Generated by immunoSEQ multiplex PCR, the TCRdb table keeps only in-frame clones and is missing some. Of 90,000 to 140,000 clones listed, 70% to 75% are singletons. Sample: PBMCs. The receptors here all came from a man aged 40-49 years in good health and CMV-seronegative. Each CDR3 is given with its conserved first and last residue. Each record gives: clone size, V gene, J gene, D gene, CDR3 DNA, CDR3 protein. The D gene is left open where the match is weak. Not every row has a clone size; where given, it reads once, few, many or a size class.

>few|TRBV5-1|TRBJ2-7|TRBD1
TGCGCCAGCTGCAGGGACAGCGGATCCTACGAGCAGTACTTC
CASCRDSGSYEQYF
>.|TRBV6-5|TRBJ1-3|.
TGTGCCAGCTCCCGGGGGGCGCATGGGGGAAACACCATATATTTT
CASSRGAHGGNTIYF
>once|TRBV4-1|TRBJ2-5|TRBD1
TGCGCCAGCAGCCCCCTTGGCGAGGGGGCGAGAGAGACCCAGTACTTC
CASSPLGEGARETQYF
>.|TRBV7-3|TRBJ2-1|.
TGTGCCAGCAGCTTAGGGGCTGGGGCAACTTACAATGAGCAGTTCTTC
CASSLGAGATYNEQFF
>.|TRBV15|TRBJ2-5|TRBD1
TGTGCCACCAGCAGAAGGACAGGGGGCGTGGAGACCCAGTACTTC
CATSRRTGGVETQYF
>.|TRBV5-1|TRBJ2-1|TRBD2
TGCGCCAGCAGCTTGGACGGGGGGGCCGGTAATGAGCAGTTCTTC
CASSLDGGAGNEQFF
>.|TRBV27|TRBJ2-4|.
TGTGCCAGCAGTTTACGGAAGGGGGTTTATGCCAAAAACATTCAGTACTTC
CASSLRKGVYAKNIQYF
>few|TRBV7-6|TRBJ2-3|TRBD1
TGTGCCAGCAGCTCGGGACAGGGGACAGATACGCAGTATTTT
CASSSGQGTDTQYF
>.|TRBV9|TRBJ1-3|TRBD1
TGTGCCAGCAGCGCCGGGACAGGGCGCCACGCCACCATATATTTT
CASSAGTGRHATIYF
>.|TRBV4-3|TRBJ2-3|TRBD1
TGCGCCAGCAGCCAGGGACAGGGGTCTGATACGCAGTATTTT
CASSQGQGSDTQYF
>.|TRBV6-5|TRBJ1-4|TRBD1
TGTGCCAGCAGTAGGGACAGGGGTGGTGAAAAACTGTTTTTT
CASSRDRGGEKLFF
>.|TRBV4-1|TRBJ2-3|.
TGCGCCAGCAGCCAAGATGGGGGGGGCTGGGCAGATACGCAGTATTTT
CASSQDGGGWADTQYF
>.|TRBV6-5|TRBJ2-7|TRBD2
TGTGCCAGCAGTTACTCGACTAGCGGGAGCTACGAGCAGTACTTC
CASSYSTSGSYEQYF